Sequencing of this TCR beta chain was carried out in a study of blood T cell repertoires in COVID-19. Study summary: Specimens from acute and convalescent COVID-19 originated in the United States, Italy and Spain. PBMCs, B-cell-depleted T cells, or T cells were the source of the cDNA or gDNA that made up the material.

The CDR3 is made up of 15 amino acids. The germline V gene has CDR1 SGHRS and CDR2 YFSETQ. V lost 1 base, J lost 3 bases, and 11 bases lay in between. In the authors' workflow: The authors estimated nucleated cell counts from reference gene primer amplification. The protocol was immunoSEQ multiplex PCR, while the TCRdb copy is restricted to in-frame clones and leaves out a portion. That table supplies the V and J calls and clone size; D and trimming were determined from the DNA. Of about 36,000 clones detected, about 83% appear once; the ten largest clones hold roughly 2%. This TCR was recovered from a man between 60 and 75 years old with active COVID-19. Sample: peripheral blood. The chain employs TRBV5-1 and TRBJ1-5; D is perhaps TRBD1 (5 bases). The CDR3: CASSLMGGDNQPQHF. The CDR3 DNA sequence: TGCGCCAGCAGCTTGATGGGGGGGGACAATCAGCCCCAGCATTTT.